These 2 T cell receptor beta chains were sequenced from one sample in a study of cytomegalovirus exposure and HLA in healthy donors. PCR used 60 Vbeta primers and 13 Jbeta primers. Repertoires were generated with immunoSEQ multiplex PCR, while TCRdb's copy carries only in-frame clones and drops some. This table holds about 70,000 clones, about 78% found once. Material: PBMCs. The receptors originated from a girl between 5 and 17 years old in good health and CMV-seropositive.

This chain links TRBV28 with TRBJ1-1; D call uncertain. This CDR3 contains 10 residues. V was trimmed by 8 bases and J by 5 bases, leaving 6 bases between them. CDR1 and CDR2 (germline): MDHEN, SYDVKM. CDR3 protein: CASGRTEAFF. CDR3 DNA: TGTGCCAGCGGTAGAACTGAAGCTTTCTTT.

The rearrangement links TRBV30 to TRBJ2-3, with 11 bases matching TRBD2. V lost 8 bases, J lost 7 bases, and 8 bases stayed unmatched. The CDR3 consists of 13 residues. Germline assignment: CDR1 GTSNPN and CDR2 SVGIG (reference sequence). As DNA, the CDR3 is TGTGCCGGAAGACTAGCGGGGCCTCATACGCAGTATTTT. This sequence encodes CAGRLAGPHTQYF.